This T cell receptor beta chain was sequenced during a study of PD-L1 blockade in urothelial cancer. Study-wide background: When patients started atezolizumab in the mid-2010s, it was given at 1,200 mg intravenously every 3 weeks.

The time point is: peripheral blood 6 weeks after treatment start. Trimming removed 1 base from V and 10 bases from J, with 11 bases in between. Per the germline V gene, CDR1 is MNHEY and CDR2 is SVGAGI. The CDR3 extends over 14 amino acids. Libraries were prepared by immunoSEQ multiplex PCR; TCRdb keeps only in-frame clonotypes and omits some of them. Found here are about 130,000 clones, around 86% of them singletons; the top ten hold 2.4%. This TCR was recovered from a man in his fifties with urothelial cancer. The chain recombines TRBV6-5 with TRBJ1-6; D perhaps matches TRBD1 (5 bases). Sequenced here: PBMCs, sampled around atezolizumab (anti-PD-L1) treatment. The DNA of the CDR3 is TGTGCCAGCAGTTACTTTCGGGGGGACTCACCCCTCCACTTT. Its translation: CASSYFRGDSPLHF.